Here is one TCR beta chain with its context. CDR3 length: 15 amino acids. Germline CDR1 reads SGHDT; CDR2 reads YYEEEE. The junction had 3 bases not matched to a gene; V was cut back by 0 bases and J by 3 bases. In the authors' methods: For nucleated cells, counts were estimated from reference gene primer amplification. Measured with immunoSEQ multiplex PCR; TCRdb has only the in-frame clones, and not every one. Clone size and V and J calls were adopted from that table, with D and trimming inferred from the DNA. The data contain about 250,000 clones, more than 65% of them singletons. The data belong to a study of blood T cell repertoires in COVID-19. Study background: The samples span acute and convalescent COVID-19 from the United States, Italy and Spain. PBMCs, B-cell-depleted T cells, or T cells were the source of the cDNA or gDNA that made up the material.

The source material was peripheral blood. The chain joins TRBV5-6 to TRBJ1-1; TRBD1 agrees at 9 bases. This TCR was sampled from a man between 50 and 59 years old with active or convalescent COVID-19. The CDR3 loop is CASSLAGTGYTEAFF. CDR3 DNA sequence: TGTGCCAGCAGCTTGGCCGGGACAGGGTACACTGAAGCTTTCTTT.